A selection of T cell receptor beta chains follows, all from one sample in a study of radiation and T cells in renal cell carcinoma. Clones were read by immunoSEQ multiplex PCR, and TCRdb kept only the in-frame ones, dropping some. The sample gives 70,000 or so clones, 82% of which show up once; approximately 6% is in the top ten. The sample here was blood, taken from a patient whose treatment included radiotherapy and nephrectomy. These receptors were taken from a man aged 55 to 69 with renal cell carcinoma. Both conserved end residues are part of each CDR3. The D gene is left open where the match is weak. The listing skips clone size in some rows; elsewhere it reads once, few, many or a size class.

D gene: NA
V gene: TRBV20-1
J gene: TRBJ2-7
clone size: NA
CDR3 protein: CSARSPYEQYF
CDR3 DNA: TGCAGTGCTAGGTCCCCTTACGAGCAGTACTTC

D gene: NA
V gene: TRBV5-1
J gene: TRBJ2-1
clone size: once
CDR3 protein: CASSLVMETRGGEQFF
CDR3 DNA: TGCGCCAGCAGCTTGGTCATGGAGACTCGGGGCGGTGAGCAGTTCTTC

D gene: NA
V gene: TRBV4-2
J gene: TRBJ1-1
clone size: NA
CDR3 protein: CASSALQLNTEAFF
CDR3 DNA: TGTGCCAGCAGCGCCCTACAGCTGAACACTGAAGCTTTCTTT

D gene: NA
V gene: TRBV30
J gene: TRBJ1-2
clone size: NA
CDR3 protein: CAWTKRRINYGYTF
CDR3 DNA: TGTGCCTGGACTAAGAGACGGATTAACTATGGCTACACCTTC

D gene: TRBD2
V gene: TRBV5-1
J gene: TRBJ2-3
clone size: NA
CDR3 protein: CASGTLAALSTDTQYF
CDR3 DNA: TGCGCCAGCGGGACGCTAGCGGCCCTATCCACAGATACGCAGTATTTT

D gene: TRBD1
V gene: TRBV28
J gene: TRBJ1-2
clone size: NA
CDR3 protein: CASSFGDRVSGYTF
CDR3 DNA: TGTGCCAGCAGTTTTGGAGACAGGGTATCTGGCTACACCTTC

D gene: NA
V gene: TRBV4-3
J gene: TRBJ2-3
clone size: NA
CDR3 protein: CASSQGRSTQYF
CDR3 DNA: TGCGCCAGCAGCCAAGGCAGGTCGACGCAGTATTTT

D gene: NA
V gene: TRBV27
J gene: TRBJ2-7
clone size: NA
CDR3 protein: CASSTEAYEQYF
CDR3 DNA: TGTGCCAGCAGTACTGAGGCCTACGAGCAGTACTTC

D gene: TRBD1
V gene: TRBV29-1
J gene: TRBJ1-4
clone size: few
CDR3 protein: CSAGDREKLFF
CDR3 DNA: TGCAGCGCCGGGGACAGGGAAAAACTGTTTTTT

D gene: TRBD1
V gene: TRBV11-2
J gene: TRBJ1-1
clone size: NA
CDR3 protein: CASSLGQPMNTEAFF
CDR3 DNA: TGTGCCAGCAGCCTGGGACAGCCTATGAACACTGAAGCTTTCTTT

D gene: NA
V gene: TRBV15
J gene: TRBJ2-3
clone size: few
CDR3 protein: CATSRDPPGASTDTQYF
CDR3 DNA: TGTGCCACCAGCAGAGATCCCCCCGGGGCAAGCACAGATACGCAGTATTTT

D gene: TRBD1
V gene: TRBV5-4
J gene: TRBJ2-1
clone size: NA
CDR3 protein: CASSSITGQGYFNEQFF
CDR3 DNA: TGTGCCAGCAGCTCTATTACCGGACAGGGGTATTTCAATGAGCAGTTCTTC

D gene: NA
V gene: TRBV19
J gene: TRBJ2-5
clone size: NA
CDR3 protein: CASSIEEARQGYQETQYF
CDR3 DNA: TGTGCCAGTAGTATAGAGGAGGCCCGGCAGGGATACCAAGAGACCCAGTACTTC

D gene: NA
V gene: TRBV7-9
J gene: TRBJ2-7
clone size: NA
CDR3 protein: CASSYTSYEQYF
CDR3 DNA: TGTGCCAGCAGCTATACGTCGTACGAGCAGTACTTC

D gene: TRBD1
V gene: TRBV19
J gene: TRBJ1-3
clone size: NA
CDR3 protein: CASSRDQGAGNTIYF
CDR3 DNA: TGTGCCAGTAGTCGTGATCAGGGGGCTGGAAACACCATATATTTT

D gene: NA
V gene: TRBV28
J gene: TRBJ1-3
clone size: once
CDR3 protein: CASSSPRSSGNTIYF
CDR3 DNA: TGTGCCAGCAGTTCACCTCGGAGCTCTGGAAACACCATATATTTT

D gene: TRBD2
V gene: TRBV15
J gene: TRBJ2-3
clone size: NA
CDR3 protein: CATSRYTSGSSDTQYF
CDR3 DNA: TGTGCCACCAGCAGATATACTAGCGGGAGCTCGGATACGCAGTATTTT

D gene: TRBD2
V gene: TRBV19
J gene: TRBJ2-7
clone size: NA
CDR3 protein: CASSRRPSGMGSYEQYF
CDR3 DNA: TGTGCCAGTAGTAGACGACCTAGCGGGATGGGCTCCTACGAGCAGTACTTC

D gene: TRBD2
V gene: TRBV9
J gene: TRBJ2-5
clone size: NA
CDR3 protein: CASSVDGGGKETQYF
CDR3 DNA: TGTGCCAGCAGCGTAGACGGGGGAGGGAAAGAGACCCAGTACTTC

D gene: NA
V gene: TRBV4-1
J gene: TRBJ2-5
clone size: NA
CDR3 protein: CASSPSASETQYF
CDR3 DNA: TGCGCCAGCAGCCCTTCAGCCTCGGAGACCCAGTACTTC

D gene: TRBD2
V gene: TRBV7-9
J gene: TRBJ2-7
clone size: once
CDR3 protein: CASRPLAGREYEQYF
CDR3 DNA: TGTGCCAGCAGGCCACTAGCGGGACGTGAGTACGAGCAGTACTTC

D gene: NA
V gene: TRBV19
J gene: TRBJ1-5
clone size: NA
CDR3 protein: CASSLAGNQPQHF
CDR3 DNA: TGTGCCAGTAGTTTGGCAGGGAATCAGCCCCAGCATTTT

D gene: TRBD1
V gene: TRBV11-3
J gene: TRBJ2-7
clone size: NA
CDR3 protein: CASSHGQGANDEQYF
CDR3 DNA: TGTGCCAGCAGCCATGGACAGGGGGCCAATGACGAGCAGTACTTC

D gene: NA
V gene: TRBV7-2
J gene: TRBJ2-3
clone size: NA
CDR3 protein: CASSFPGSRDTQYF
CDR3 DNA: TGTGCCAGCAGCTTTCCCGGGAGTCGGGATACGCAGTATTTT

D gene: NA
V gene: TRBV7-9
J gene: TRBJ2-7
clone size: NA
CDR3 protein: CASSHTRGPYEQYF
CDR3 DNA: TGTGCCAGCAGCCATACTCGGGGACCATACGAGCAGTACTTC

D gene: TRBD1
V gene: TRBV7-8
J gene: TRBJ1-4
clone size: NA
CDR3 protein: CASSLGYQGAYPTNEKLFF
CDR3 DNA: TGTGCCAGCAGCTTAGGCTACCAGGGGGCGTATCCAACTAATGAAAAACTGTTTTTT

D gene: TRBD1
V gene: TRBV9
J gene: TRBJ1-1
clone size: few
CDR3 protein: CASSPWTVGQGGPEAFF
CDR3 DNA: TGTGCCAGCAGCCCGTGGACGGTCGGACAGGGCGGACCTGAAGCTTTCTTT

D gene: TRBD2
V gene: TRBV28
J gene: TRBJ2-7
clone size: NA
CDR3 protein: CASELAGGVYEQYF
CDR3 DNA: TGTGCCAGCGAACTAGCGGGAGGTGTCTACGAGCAGTACTTC

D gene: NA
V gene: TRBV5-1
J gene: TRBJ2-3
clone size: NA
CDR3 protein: CASSLEVRPTDTQYF
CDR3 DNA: TGCGCCAGCAGCTTGGAAGTCAGACCCACAGATACGCAGTATTTT

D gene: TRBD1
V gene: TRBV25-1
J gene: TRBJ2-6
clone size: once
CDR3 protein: CASSEGQGVGTWANVLTF
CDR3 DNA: TGTGCCAGCAGTGAAGGACAGGGAGTGGGAACCTGGGCCAACGTCCTGACTTTC

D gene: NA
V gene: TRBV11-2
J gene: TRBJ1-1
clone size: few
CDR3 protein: CASSLAGKTEAFF
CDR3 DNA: TGTGCCAGCAGCTTAGCAGGGAAAACTGAAGCTTTCTTT

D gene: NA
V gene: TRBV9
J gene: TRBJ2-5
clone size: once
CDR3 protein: CASSTQSSNQETQYF
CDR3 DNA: TGTGCCAGCAGCACCCAATCTAGCAACCAAGAGACCCAGTACTTC

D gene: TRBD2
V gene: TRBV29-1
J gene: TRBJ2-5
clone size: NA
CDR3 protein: CSVVGLADEQYF
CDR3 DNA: TGCAGCGTTGTGGGACTAGCGGATGAGCAGTACTTC

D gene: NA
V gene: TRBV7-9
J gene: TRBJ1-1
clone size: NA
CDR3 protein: CASSFQGGGTEAFF
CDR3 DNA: TGTGCCAGCAGCTTTCAGGGAGGAGGCACTGAAGCTTTCTTT

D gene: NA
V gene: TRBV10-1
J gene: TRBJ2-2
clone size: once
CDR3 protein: CASRGSGELFF
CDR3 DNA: TGCGCCAGCCGGGGGTCCGGGGAGCTGTTTTTT

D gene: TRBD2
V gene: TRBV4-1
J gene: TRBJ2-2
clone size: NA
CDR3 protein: CASSPPIGTSGTKGNTGELFF
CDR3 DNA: TGCGCCAGCAGCCCTCCGATAGGGACTAGCGGGACTAAGGGGAACACCGGGGAGCTGTTTTTT

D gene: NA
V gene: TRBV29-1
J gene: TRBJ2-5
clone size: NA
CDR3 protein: CSVGRVVETQYF
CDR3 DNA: TGCAGCGTGGGGCGGGTGGTAGAGACCCAGTACTTC

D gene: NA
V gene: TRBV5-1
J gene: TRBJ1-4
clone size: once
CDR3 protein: CASARQTNEKLFF
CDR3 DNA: TGCGCCAGCGCGAGACAGACTAATGAAAAACTGTTTTTT

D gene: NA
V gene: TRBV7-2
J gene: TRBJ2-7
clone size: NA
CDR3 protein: CASSLHPGPYEQYF
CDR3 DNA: TGTGCCAGCAGCTTACATCCCGGACCCTACGAGCAGTACTTC

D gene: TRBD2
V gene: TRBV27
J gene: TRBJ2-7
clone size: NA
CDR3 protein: CASRPGSGATYEQYF
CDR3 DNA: TGTGCCAGCAGGCCCGGCAGCGGGGCTACCTACGAGCAGTACTTC

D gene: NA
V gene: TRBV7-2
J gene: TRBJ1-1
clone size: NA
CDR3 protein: CASSLGPQVNTEAFF
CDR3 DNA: TGTGCCAGCAGCTTAGGACCACAGGTGAACACTGAAGCTTTCTTT

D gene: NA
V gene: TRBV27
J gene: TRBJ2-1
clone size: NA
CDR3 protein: CASSLLNSANEQFF
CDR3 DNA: TGTGCCAGCAGTTTGCTCAACAGCGCCAATGAGCAGTTCTTC

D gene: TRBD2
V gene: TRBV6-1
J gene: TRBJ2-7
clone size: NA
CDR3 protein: CASTRGTSGRDEQYF
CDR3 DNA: TGTGCCAGCACACGAGGAACTAGCGGGAGGGATGAGCAGTACTTC

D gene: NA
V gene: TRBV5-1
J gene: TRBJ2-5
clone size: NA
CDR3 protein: CASSLDRWRETQYF
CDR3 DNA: TGCGCCAGCAGCTTGGACAGGTGGCGAGAGACCCAGTACTTC

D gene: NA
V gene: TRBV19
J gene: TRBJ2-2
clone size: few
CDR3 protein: CASSMKRGRSTGELFF
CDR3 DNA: TGTGCCAGTAGTATGAAGAGGGGACGGTCGACCGGGGAGCTGTTTTTT

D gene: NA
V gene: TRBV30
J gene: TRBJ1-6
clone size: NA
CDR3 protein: CAWGQTYNSPLHF
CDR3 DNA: TGTGCCTGGGGACAGACCTATAATTCACCCCTCCACTTT

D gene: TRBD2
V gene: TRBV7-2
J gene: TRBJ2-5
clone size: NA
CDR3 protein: CASSSGLAGGPAQETQYF
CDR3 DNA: TGTGCCAGCAGCTCAGGACTAGCGGGAGGGCCAGCGCAAGAGACCCAGTACTTC

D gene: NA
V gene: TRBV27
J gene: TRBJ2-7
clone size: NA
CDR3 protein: CATQAGGLTYEQYF
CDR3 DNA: TGTGCCACCCAGGCCGGAGGTTTAACCTACGAGCAGTACTTC

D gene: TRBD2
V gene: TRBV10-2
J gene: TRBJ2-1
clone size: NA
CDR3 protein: CASSLEAGVDSNEQFF
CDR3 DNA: TGCGCCAGCAGTCTCGAAGCGGGAGTCGACTCCAATGAGCAGTTCTTC

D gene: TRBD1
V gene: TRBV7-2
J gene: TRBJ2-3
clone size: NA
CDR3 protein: CASSLQGAKGDTQYF
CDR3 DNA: TGTGCCAGCAGCTTACAGGGGGCGAAGGGAGATACGCAGTATTTT

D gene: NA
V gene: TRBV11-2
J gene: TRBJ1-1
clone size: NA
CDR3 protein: CASSFFQGRGTEAFF
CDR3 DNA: TGTGCCAGCAGCTTTTTCCAGGGGAGAGGCACTGAAGCTTTCTTT

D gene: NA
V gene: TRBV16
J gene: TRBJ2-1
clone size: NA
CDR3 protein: CASSQWGYEQFF
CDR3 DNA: TGTGCCAGCAGCCAGTGGGGGTATGAGCAGTTCTTC

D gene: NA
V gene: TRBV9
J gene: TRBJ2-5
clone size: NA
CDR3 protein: CASSPRDRIETQYF
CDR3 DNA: TGTGCCAGCAGCCCTAGAGACAGGATAGAGACCCAGTACTTC

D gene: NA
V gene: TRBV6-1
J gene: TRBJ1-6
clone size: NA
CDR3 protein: CASSADNSPLHF
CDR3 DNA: TGTGCCAGCAGTGCCGATAATTCACCCCTCCACTTT

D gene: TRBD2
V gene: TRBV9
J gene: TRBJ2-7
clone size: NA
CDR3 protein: CASSVGLADYEQYF
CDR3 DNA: TGTGCCAGCAGCGTAGGACTAGCGGACTACGAGCAGTACTTC

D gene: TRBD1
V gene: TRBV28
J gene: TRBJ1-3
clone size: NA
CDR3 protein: CASSLAGGQISGNTIYF
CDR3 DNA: TGTGCCAGCAGTTTAGCAGGGGGACAGATCTCTGGAAACACCATATATTTT

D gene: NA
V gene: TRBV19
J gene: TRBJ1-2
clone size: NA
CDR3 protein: CASSARGLQPGYTF
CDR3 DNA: TGTGCCAGTAGTGCCCGGGGCCTCCAACCTGGCTACACCTTC

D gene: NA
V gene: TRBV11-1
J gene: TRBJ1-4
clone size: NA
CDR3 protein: CASSFDRSNEKLFF
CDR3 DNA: TGTGCCAGCAGCTTTGACAGGTCGAATGAAAAACTGTTTTTT